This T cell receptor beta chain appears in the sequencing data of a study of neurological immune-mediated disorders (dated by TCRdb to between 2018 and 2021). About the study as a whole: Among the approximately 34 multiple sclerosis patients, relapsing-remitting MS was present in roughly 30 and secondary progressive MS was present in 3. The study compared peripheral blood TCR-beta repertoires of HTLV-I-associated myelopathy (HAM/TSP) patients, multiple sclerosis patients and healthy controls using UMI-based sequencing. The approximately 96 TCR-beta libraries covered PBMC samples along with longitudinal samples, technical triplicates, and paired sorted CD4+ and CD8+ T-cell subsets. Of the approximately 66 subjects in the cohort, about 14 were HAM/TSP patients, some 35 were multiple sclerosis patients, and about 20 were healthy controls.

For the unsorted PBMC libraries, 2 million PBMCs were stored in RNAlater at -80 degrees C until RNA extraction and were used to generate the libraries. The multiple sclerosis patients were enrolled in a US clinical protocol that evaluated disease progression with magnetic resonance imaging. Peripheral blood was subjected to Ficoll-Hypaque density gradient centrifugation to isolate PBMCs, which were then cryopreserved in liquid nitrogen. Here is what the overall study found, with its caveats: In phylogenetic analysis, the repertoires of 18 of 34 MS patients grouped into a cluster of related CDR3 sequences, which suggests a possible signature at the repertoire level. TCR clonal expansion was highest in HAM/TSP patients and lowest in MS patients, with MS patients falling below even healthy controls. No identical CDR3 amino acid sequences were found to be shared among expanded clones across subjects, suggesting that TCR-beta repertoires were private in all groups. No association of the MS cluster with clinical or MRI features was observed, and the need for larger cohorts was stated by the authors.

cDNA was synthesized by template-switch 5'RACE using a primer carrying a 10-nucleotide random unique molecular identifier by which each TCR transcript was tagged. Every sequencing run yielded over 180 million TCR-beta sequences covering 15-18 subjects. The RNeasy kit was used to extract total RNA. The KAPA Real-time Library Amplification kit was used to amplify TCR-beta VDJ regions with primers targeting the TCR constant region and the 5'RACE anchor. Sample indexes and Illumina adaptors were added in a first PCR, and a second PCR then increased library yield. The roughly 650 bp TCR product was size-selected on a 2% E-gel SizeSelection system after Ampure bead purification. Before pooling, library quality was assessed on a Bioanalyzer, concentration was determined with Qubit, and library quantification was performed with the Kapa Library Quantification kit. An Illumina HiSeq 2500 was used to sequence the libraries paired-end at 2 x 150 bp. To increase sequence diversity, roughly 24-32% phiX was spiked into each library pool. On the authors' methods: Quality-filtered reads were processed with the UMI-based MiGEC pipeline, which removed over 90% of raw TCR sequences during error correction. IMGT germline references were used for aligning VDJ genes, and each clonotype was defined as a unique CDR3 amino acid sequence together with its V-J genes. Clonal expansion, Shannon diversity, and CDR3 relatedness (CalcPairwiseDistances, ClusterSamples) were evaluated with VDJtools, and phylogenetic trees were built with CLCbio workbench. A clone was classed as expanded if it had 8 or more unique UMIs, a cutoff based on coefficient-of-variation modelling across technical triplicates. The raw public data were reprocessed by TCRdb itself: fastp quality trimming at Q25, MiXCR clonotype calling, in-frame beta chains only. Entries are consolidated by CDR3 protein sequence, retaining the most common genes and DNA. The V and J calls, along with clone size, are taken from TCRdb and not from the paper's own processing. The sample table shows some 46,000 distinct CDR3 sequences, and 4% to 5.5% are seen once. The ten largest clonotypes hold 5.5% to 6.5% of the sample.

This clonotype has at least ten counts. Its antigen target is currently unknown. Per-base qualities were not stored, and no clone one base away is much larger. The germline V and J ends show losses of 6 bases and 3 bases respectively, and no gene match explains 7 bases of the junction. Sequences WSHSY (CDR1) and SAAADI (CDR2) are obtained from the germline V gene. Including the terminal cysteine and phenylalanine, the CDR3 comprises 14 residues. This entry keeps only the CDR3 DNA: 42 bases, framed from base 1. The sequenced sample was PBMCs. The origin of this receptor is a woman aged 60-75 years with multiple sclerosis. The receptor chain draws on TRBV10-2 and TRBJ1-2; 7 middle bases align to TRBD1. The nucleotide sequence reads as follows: TGCGCCAGCAGGGTGGACAGGAGGTACTATGGCTACACCTTC. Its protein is CASRVDRRYYGYTF.